These T cell receptor beta chains were read from a single sample in a study of blood T cell repertoires in COVID-19. Assay: immunoSEQ multiplex PCR; the TCRdb copy retains only in-frame clones and omits some. The sample lists about 110,000 clones; 88% were seen once. Sequencing was done on a sample of peripheral blood. These receptors were taken from a man aged 45-65 years with active or convalescent COVID-19. Each CDR3 is given with its conserved first and last residue. D genes are given only for firm matches. Size values are once, few and many counts, or a class for expanded clones, and some rows have none.

CDR3: CASSLGLSGRTPYEQYF
DNA: TGTGCCAGCAGTTTGGGGCTTAGCGGGAGAACCCCCTACGAGCAGTACTTC
D: TRBD2
V: TRBV28
J: TRBJ2-7
size: NA

CDR3: CASSEQGWNSPLHF
DNA: TGTGCCAGCAGTGAACAGGGGTGGAATTCACCCCTCCACTTT
D: NA
V: TRBV2
J: TRBJ1-6
size: NA

CDR3: CASSQARQGLYEQYF
DNA: TGTGCCAGCAGCCAAGCTAGACAGGGTCTCTACGAGCAGTACTTC
D: TRBD1
V: TRBV4-2
J: TRBJ2-7
size: NA

CDR3: CASSQPGLFYEQYF
DNA: TGTGCCAGCAGCCAACCGGGACTCTTCTACGAGCAGTACTTC
D: NA
V: TRBV4-2
J: TRBJ2-7
size: once

CDR3: CASTDSANTGELFF
DNA: TGTGCCAGCACCGACAGTGCGAACACCGGGGAGCTGTTTTTT
D: NA
V: TRBV28
J: TRBJ2-2
size: NA

CDR3: CASSQSGGANNEQFF
DNA: TGCGCCAGCAGCCAGTCGGGCGGGGCTAACAATGAGCAGTTCTTC
D: NA
V: TRBV4-1
J: TRBJ2-1
size: once

CDR3: CSVERGGGGYTF
DNA: TGCAGCGTTGAGAGGGGGGGAGGTGGCTACACCTTC
D: NA
V: TRBV29-1
J: TRBJ1-2
size: NA

CDR3: CASSTPGREPQHF
DNA: TGTGCCAGTAGCACCCCGGGGAGAGAGCCCCAGCATTTT
D: NA
V: TRBV19
J: TRBJ1-5
size: once

CDR3: CASRELAGGGPSNQYF
DNA: TGTGCCAGCAGGGAACTAGCTGGGGGAGGGCCCTCGAACCAGTACTTC
D: TRBD2
V: TRBV2
J: TRBJ2-5
size: NA

CDR3: CASRPAGRGDWEQYF
DNA: TGTGCCAGTAGGCCCGCCGGCAGGGGGGATTGGGAGCAGTACTTC
D: NA
V: TRBV19
J: TRBJ2-7
size: NA

CDR3: CASSPFKQGDGNTQYF
DNA: TGCGCCAGCAGTCCATTCAAACAGGGGGATGGGAATACGCAGTATTTT
D: TRBD1
V: TRBV10-1
J: TRBJ2-3
size: NA

CDR3: CASSPYKYTENTEAFF
DNA: TGTGCCAGCAGCCCTTATAAATACACCGAGAACACTGAAGCTTTCTTT
D: NA
V: TRBV21-1
J: TRBJ1-1
size: NA

CDR3: CASRTAGTRSMDGYTF
DNA: TGTGCCAGCAGGACCGCCGGGACACGAAGTATGGATGGCTACACCTTC
D: NA
V: TRBV28
J: TRBJ1-2
size: NA

CDR3: CASSPGTGRAGTGELFF
DNA: TGTGCCAGCAGCCCCGGTACCGGGAGGGCTGGCACCGGGGAGCTGTTTTTT
D: TRBD2
V: TRBV7-2
J: TRBJ2-2
size: NA

CDR3: CASSVDGGSSTDTQYF
DNA: TGTGCCAGCAGCGTAGACGGGGGAAGTAGCACAGATACGCAGTATTTT
D: NA
V: TRBV9
J: TRBJ2-3
size: NA

CDR3: CASSLPGNYGYTF
DNA: TGTGCCAGCAGCCTACCAGGGAACTATGGCTACACCTTC
D: NA
V: TRBV12-3/TRBV12-4
J: TRBJ1-2
size: NA

CDR3: CASSPRGIYGYTF
DNA: TGTGCCAGCAGCCCCAGGGGGATCTATGGCTACACCTTC
D: TRBD1
V: TRBV5-5
J: TRBJ1-2
size: NA

CDR3: CASSRGTGGTGELFF
DNA: TGTGCCAGCTCGAGGGGGACAGGGGGCACCGGGGAGCTGTTTTTT
D: TRBD1
V: TRBV11-2
J: TRBJ2-2
size: NA

CDR3: CASSQARETGAGQPQHF
DNA: TGCGCCAGCAGCCAAGCTAGGGAGACAGGGGCGGGTCAGCCCCAGCATTTT
D: TRBD1
V: TRBV4-3
J: TRBJ1-5
size: NA

CDR3: CASSLFPLETGELFF
DNA: TGTGCCAGCAGCTTGTTCCCACTAGAGACCGGGGAGCTGTTTTTT
D: NA
V: TRBV5-4
J: TRBJ2-2
size: NA

CDR3: CASSEDRGLTDTQYF
DNA: TGTGCCAGCAGTGAAGACAGGGGGCTTACAGATACGCAGTATTTT
D: TRBD1
V: TRBV2
J: TRBJ2-3
size: NA

CDR3: CASSQTLRTSDTDTQYF
DNA: TGTGCCAGCAGCCAGACCCTCCGGACTAGCGACACAGATACGCAGTATTTT
D: TRBD2
V: TRBV3-1/TRBV3-2
J: TRBJ2-3
size: NA

CDR3: CASHEGVTYTGELFF
DNA: TGTGCCAGTCACGAGGGGGTCACTTACACCGGGGAGCTGTTTTTT
D: NA
V: TRBV2
J: TRBJ2-2
size: NA

CDR3: CASSYSDRSRTDTQYF
DNA: TGTGCCAGCAGCTACTCCGACCGGAGCCGCACAGATACGCAGTATTTT
D: NA
V: TRBV11-2
J: TRBJ2-3
size: NA

CDR3: CASSLDRGTQETQYF
DNA: TGTGCCAGCAGCTTGGACAGGGGGACCCAAGAGACCCAGTACTTC
D: TRBD1
V: TRBV11-2
J: TRBJ2-5
size: once

CDR3: CASSIQGAGNTEAFF
DNA: TGTGCCAGCTCAATACAGGGGGCTGGGAACACTGAAGCTTTCTTT
D: TRBD1
V: TRBV18
J: TRBJ1-1
size: NA

CDR3: CASSPGLAGYEQYF
DNA: TGTGCCAGCAGCCCGGGACTAGCGGGCTACGAGCAGTACTTC
D: TRBD2
V: TRBV28
J: TRBJ2-7
size: NA

CDR3: CASSLNPREGLNSYEQFF
DNA: TGTGCCAGCAGTTTGAATCCGCGGGAGGGTTTGAATTCTTATGAGCAGTTCTTC
D: TRBD2
V: TRBV28
J: TRBJ2-1
size: NA

CDR3: CASVGQWNEKLFF
DNA: TGTGCCAGCGTAGGACAGTGGAATGAAAAACTGTTTTTT
D: NA
V: TRBV2
J: TRBJ1-4
size: NA

CDR3: CACSQGAEGLSNQPQHF
DNA: TGTGCCTGTTCCCAGGGGGCTGAGGGGTTGAGCAATCAGCCCCAGCATTTT
D: TRBD1
V: TRBV30
J: TRBJ1-5
size: few

CDR3: CACIRDRANEKLFF
DNA: TGTGCCTGTATCCGGGACAGAGCTAATGAAAAACTGTTTTTT
D: TRBD1
V: TRBV6-5
J: TRBJ1-4
size: NA

CDR3: CASSPNGGTGRGYTF
DNA: TGTGCCAGTAGCCCGAATGGGGGGACGGGTCGCGGCTACACCTTC
D: NA
V: TRBV19
J: TRBJ1-2
size: NA

CDR3: CASSEHRGSYEQYF
DNA: TGCGCCAGCAGTGAACACAGGGGCTCCTACGAGCAGTACTTC
D: TRBD1
V: TRBV10-1
J: TRBJ2-7
size: few

CDR3: CASSWNLAGLSYNEQFF
DNA: TGTGCCAGCAGCTGGAATCTAGCGGGCCTCTCCTACAATGAGCAGTTCTTC
D: TRBD2
V: TRBV7-2
J: TRBJ2-1
size: NA

CDR3: CASRPSGGGSSYNEQFF
DNA: TGTGCCAGCAGACCGTCCGGCGGGGGGAGCTCCTACAATGAGCAGTTCTTC
D: TRBD2
V: TRBV13
J: TRBJ2-1
size: NA

CDR3: CASSDSQGTGSPLHF
DNA: TGTGCCAGCAGCGATTCACAGGGGACAGGATCACCCCTCCACTTT
D: TRBD1
V: TRBV9
J: TRBJ1-6
size: NA

CDR3: CASSLGQDHSPLHF
DNA: TGCGCCAGCAGCTTGGGACAGGACCATTCACCCCTCCACTTT
D: NA
V: TRBV5-1
J: TRBJ1-6
size: NA

CDR3: CASSRYPGGTDTQYF
DNA: TGTGCCAGCAGCCGATACCCGGGCGGGACAGATACGCAGTATTTT
D: NA
V: TRBV3-1/TRBV3-2
J: TRBJ2-3
size: NA

CDR3: CSQLANEQFF
DNA: TGCAGTCAACTAGCCAATGAGCAGTTCTTC
D: NA
V: TRBV20-1
J: TRBJ2-1
size: NA

CDR3: CASSSFIGGRGYEQFF
DNA: TGTGCCAGCAGCTCATTTATAGGCGGGCGGGGGTATGAGCAGTTCTTC
D: TRBD2
V: TRBV7-2
J: TRBJ2-1
size: NA

CDR3: CASSYSNQPQHF
DNA: TGTGCCAGTAGTTATAGCAATCAGCCCCAGCATTTT
D: NA
V: TRBV19
J: TRBJ1-5
size: NA

CDR3: CASSLLWGTSDGTDTQYF
DNA: TGCGCCAGCAGCTTGTTGTGGGGGACTAGTGACGGCACAGATACGCAGTATTTT
D: TRBD2
V: TRBV5-1
J: TRBJ2-3
size: NA

CDR3: CAAALPQRYGELFF
DNA: TGTGCCGCCGCTCTGCCCCAGCGGTACGGGGAGCTGTTTTTT
D: NA
V: TRBV6-5
J: TRBJ2-2
size: NA

CDR3: CASSRGTGGSGELFF
DNA: TGCGCCAGCAGCAGGGGAACAGGGGGATCCGGGGAGCTGTTTTTT
D: TRBD1
V: TRBV5-1
J: TRBJ2-2
size: once

CDR3: CASSPRSAGFAYEQYF
DNA: TGTGCCAGCAGCCCAAGGTCGGCAGGATTTGCCTACGAGCAGTACTTC
D: NA
V: TRBV9
J: TRBJ2-7
size: NA

CDR3: CASSLLATGELFF
DNA: TGTGCCAGCAGCCTCCTAGCGACCGGGGAGCTGTTTTTT
D: NA
V: TRBV7-2
J: TRBJ2-2
size: NA

CDR3: CASFDRHNSPLHF
DNA: TGTGCCAGCTTCGACAGACATAATTCACCCCTCCACTTT
D: NA
V: TRBV5-6
J: TRBJ1-6
size: NA

CDR3: CASSEPGRGTEAFF
DNA: TGTGCCAGCAGTGAACCCGGGAGGGGCACTGAAGCTTTCTTT
D: NA
V: TRBV6-1
J: TRBJ1-1
size: NA

CDR3: CASSANRGAQHF
DNA: TGTGCCAGTAGTGCGAACAGGGGGGCCCAGCATTTT
D: TRBD1
V: TRBV19
J: TRBJ1-5
size: NA

CDR3: CAISGVRLAGGVHEQFF
DNA: TGTGCCATCAGTGGAGTTCGGCTAGCGGGAGGGGTACATGAGCAGTTCTTC
D: TRBD2
V: TRBV10-3
J: TRBJ2-1
size: NA